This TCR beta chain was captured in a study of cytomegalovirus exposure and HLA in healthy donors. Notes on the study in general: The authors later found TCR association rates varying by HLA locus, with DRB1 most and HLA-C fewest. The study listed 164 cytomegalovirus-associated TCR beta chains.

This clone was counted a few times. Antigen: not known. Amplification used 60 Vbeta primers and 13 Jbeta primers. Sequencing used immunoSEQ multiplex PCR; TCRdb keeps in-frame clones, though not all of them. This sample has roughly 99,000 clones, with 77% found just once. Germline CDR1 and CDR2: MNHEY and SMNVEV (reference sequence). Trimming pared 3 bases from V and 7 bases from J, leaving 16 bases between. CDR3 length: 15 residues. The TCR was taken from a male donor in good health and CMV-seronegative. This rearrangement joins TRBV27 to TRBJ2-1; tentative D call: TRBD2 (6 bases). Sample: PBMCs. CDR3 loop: CASSFGTEGLNEQFF. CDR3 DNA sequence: TGTGCCAGCAGTTTCGGGACTGAGGGGTTGAATGAGCAGTTCTTC.